A selection of T cell receptor beta chains follows, all from one sample in a study of cytomegalovirus exposure and HLA in healthy donors. Libraries were prepared by immunoSEQ multiplex PCR; TCRdb keeps only in-frame clonotypes and omits some of them. The data hold about 160,000 clones, with 70% to 80% observed a single time. The sequencing input was PBMCs. The receptors come from a male donor in good health and CMV-seronegative. The CDR3 runs from the conserved cysteine through the conserved F or W. Fields, in order: D gene, J gene, V gene, clone size, CDR3 protein, CDR3 DNA. The D gene is left open where the match is weak. Not all rows give a size; the values are once, few, many and, for expanded clones, a class.

>TRBD1|TRBJ1-3|TRBV6-5|.
CASSSMTGGSGNTIYF
TGTGCCAGCAGTTCTATGACAGGGGGATCTGGAAACACCATATATTTT
>TRBD1|TRBJ1-4|TRBV4-3|.
CASSRDTGGNEKLFF
TGCGCCAGCAGCCGGGACACAGGGGGGAATGAAAAACTGTTTTTT
>.|TRBJ2-7|TRBV11-2|.
CASSLLVSYEQYF
TGTGCCAGCAGCTTACTAGTCTCCTACGAGCAGTACTTC
>.|TRBJ1-1|TRBV15|.
CATSRAGGLGEAFF
TGTGCCACCAGCAGAGCGGGGGGACTTGGTGAAGCTTTCTTT
>.|TRBJ1-4|TRBV6-6|.
CASSYLGALEKLFF
TGTGCCAGCAGTTACTTGGGGGCGCTGGAAAAACTGTTTTTT
>.|TRBJ1-3|TRBV18|few
CASSRAGPPDTIYF
TGTGCCAGCTCACGTGCGGGTCCTCCGGACACCATATATTTT
>.|TRBJ2-3|TRBV5-6|.
CASSGNTGRSTDTQYF
TGTGCCAGCAGCGGTAATACAGGGCGAAGCACAGATACGCAGTATTTT
>TRBD1|TRBJ1-2|TRBV19|.
CASSIGTGNNPNYGYTF
TGTGCCAGTAGTATTGGGACAGGGAACAACCCTAACTATGGCTACACCTTC
>.|TRBJ2-2|TRBV5-1|.
CASSLEGDNGELFF
TGCGCCAGCAGCTTGGAAGGTGACAACGGGGAGCTGTTTTTT
>TRBD2|TRBJ2-1|TRBV7-8|once
CASSLEAGGPSEQFF
TGTGCCAGCAGCTTAGAAGCGGGGGGGCCAAGTGAGCAGTTCTTC
>.|TRBJ1-1|TRBV28|.
CASSSAGVNTEAFF
TGTGCCAGCAGTTCCGCAGGGGTGAACACTGAAGCTTTCTTT
>.|TRBJ2-7|TRBV2|.
CASSPGSSSYEQYF
TGTGCCAGCAGTCCCGGGTCGAGCTCCTACGAGCAGTACTTC
>.|TRBJ1-1|TRBV5-1|.
CASSSVPGSIEAFF
TGCGCCAGCAGCTCCGTTCCGGGGTCGATTGAAGCTTTCTTT
>TRBD1|TRBJ2-7|TRBV11-2|.
CASSPDRNFYEQYF
TGTGCCAGCAGCCCGGACAGGAACTTCTACGAGCAGTACTTC
>.|TRBJ1-6|TRBV5-6|few
CASSFGGSPLHF
TGTGCCAGCAGCTTCGGCGGGTCACCCCTCCACTTT
>TRBD1|TRBJ2-5|TRBV19|few
CASSIADRGRETQYF
TGTGCCAGTAGTATAGCGGACAGGGGGCGAGAGACCCAGTACTTC
>TRBD1|TRBJ1-2|TRBV23-1|once
CASSQWDRDYGYTF
TGCGCCAGCAGTCAATGGGACAGGGACTATGGCTACACCTTC
>.|TRBJ1-4|TRBV5-1|.
CASSHDGGNEKLFF
TGCGCCAGCAGCCACGATGGCGGGAATGAAAAACTGTTTTTT
>TRBD1|TRBJ2-7|TRBV5-8|.
CASSPWTGDYEQYF
TGTGCCAGCAGCCCCTGGACAGGGGACTACGAGCAGTACTTC
>.|TRBJ2-7|TRBV13|few
CASRGGSYEQYF
TGTGCCAGCAGGGGAGGCAGCTACGAGCAGTACTTC
>.|TRBJ2-7|TRBV5-4|.
CASRPNRDSYEQYF
TGTGCCAGCAGACCGAACAGGGATTCCTACGAGCAGTACTTC
>.|TRBJ1-1|TRBV27|.
CASSFGSRNTEAFF
TGTGCCAGCAGTTTCGGTAGTAGGAACACTGAAGCTTTCTTT
>TRBD1|TRBJ2-1|TRBV6-6|.
CASSRPGQLREQFF
TGTGCCAGCAGCCGACCGGGACAGTTACGTGAGCAGTTCTTC
>TRBD1|TRBJ2-7|TRBV29-1|.
CSVGPGQGTEQYF
TGCAGCGTTGGGCCGGGACAGGGGACCGAGCAGTACTTC
>.|TRBJ1-1|TRBV27|.
CASKAGNTEAFF
TGTGCCAGCAAGGCGGGGAACACTGAAGCTTTCTTT
>.|TRBJ1-3|TRBV10-1|.
CASSDRTGSGTIYF
TGCGCCAGCAGTGACCGAACAGGTAGTGGCACCATATATTTT
>TRBD2|TRBJ2-7|TRBV7-2|.
CASSSGTSGRTYEQYF
TGTGCCAGCAGCTCTGGGACTAGCGGGAGAACCTACGAGCAGTACTTC
>.|TRBJ2-2|TRBV7-6|.
CASRGAGIGELFF
TGTGCCAGCCGGGGGGCAGGAATCGGGGAGCTGTTTTTT